The 6 T cell receptor beta chains in this list originate from one sample, sequenced in a study of OX40 agonist ivuxolimab in advanced cancers. TCRdb's table, derived via immunoSEQ multiplex PCR, lists solely in-frame clones and lacks some. The data hold fewer than 85,000 clones, with around nine tenths observed a single time. The sequencing here drew on CD4+ or CD8+ T cells sorted from blood, taken in a trial of the OX40 agonist ivuxolimab. The receptors here all came from an adult with an advanced solid tumor such as melanoma, head and neck, liver or kidney cancer.

In nucleotides, the CDR3 is TGTGCCAGCAGTTTTTCAGACTCCTACGAGCAGTACTTC. Its protein product is CASSFSDSYEQYF. The rearrangement links TRBV6-5 to TRBJ2-7; no firm D call. This CDR3 contains 13 residues. V lost 4 bases and J 0 bases, leaving 7 bases between the germline ends. The germline CDR1 and CDR2 sequences are MNHEY and SVGAGI.

This clone turned up a few times. The chain uses TRBV11-3 and TRBJ2-1; D uncertain. CDR1 SGHNT and CDR2 YENEEA come from the germline V gene. Trimming removed 3 bases at V and 7 bases at J, with 10 bases between. The CDR3 covers 13 residues. CDR3 nucleotides: TGTGCCAGCAGCTTCCCCTGGGGAAATGAGCAGTTCTTC. Amino acid sequence: CASSFPWGNEQFF.

J is TRBJ2-1 and V is TRBV11-3; perhaps TRBD1 as D (6 bases). V lost 5 bases, J lost 1 base, and 12 bases lay in between. The CDR3 contains 15 residues. Germline V gene data show CDR1 as SGHNT and CDR2 as YENEEA. The CDR3 region is CASSLRTDSYNEQFF. The CDR3 nucleotides read TGTGCCAGCAGCCTCCGGACAGATTCCTACAATGAGCAGTTCTTC.

The V gene is TRBV5-8, the J gene TRBJ1-2; D might be TRBD1 (5 bases). In germline, CDR1 is SGHTS, CDR2 YDEGEE. V lost 0 bases to trimming and J lost 8 bases, with 14 bases between them. CDR3 length: 14 amino acids. The CDR3 loop reads CASSLEWGTEGYTF. The CDR3 coding sequence is TGTGCCAGCAGCTTGGAGTGGGGGACGGAGGGCTACACCTTC.

V gene TRBV28 combines with J gene TRBJ1-4, with D possibly matching TRBD1 (5 bases). The CDR3 extends over 15 amino acids. Trimming took 1 base from V and 8 from J, leaving 14 bases between them. Germline V gene sequence: CDR1 MDHEN, CDR2 SYDVKM. CDR3 protein: CASSLSQGGGEKLFF. The CDR3 coding sequence is TGTGCCAGCAGTTTATCGCAGGGTGGAGGAGAAAAACTGTTTTTT.

This rearrangement joins TRBV29-1 to TRBJ2-3; TRBD2 agrees at 14 bases. Germline assignment: CDR1 SQVTM and CDR2 ANQGSEA. V lost 7 bases and J lost 5; bases outside the gene matches: 8. The CDR3 spans 15 residues. DNA of the CDR3: TGCAGCGGGGGACTAGCGGGAGTCGGTGTAGATACGCAGTATTTT. This sequence encodes CSGGLAGVGVDTQYF.